The 10 T cell receptor beta chains in this list originate from one sample, sequenced in a study of T-cell memory formation after mild COVID-19. TCRdb re-analysed the 5' RACE reads in MiXCR, keeping a single row per CDR3 protein. The sample includes under 350,000 distinct CDR3 sequences, about 16% of them seen just once. The specimen sequenced was PBMCs or a T cell subset sorted from them (not recorded which). The origin of the receptors is a man aged 18 to 29 who had mild COVID-19 (a few samples of this study predate the infection). Cell type and time point are not known.

The J gene is TRBJ1-1, the V gene TRBV7-2, with D unclear. The CDR3 sequence is 15 residues long. V was shortened by 1 base and J by 5 bases, with 14 bases between the two germline ends. Germline-derived CDR1 and CDR2 are SGHTA and FQGNSA. CDR3 amino acids: CASSLEFGEWTEAFF. CDR3 coding DNA: TGTGCCAGCAGCTTAGAATTCGGGGAATGGACTGAAGCTTTCTTT.

This clonotype was recorded a few times. The V call is TRBV7-6, the J call TRBJ2-1; 9 nucleotides agree with TRBD2. V dropped 5 bases and J dropped 9; count of bases not matched to a gene: 17. Germline V gene sequence: CDR1 SGHVS, CDR2 FNYEAQ. The CDR3 consists of 17 residues. CDR3 loop: CASSPLEAKRGASEQFF. The CDR3 nucleotides read TGTGCCAGCAGCCCCCTGGAGGCTAAGCGGGGGGCGAGTGAGCAGTTCTTC.

This clonotype has more than one count but fewer than ten. The chain links TRBV4-2 to TRBJ1-6, with a possible D match to TRBD1 (6 bases). The CDR3 covers 16 residues. The V end lost 1 base, the J end lost 7 bases, and 14 bases lay between the germline ends. In germline, CDR1 is LGHNA, CDR2 YNFKEQ. The CDR3 protein is CASSQVMGDKNSPLHF. The CDR3 DNA follows: TGTGCCAGCAGCCAAGTCATGGGGGACAAGAATTCACCCCTCCACTTT.

J is TRBJ2-3 and V is TRBV6-4; TRBD2 is a possible D gene (5 bases). Germline V gene data show CDR1 as MRHNA and CDR2 as SNTAGT. This CDR3 comprises 11 residues. The ends were cut back, 8 bases at V and 6 bases at J, with 9 bases in the middle. In DNA, the CDR3 is TGTGCCAGCCGGCGAGGGGATACGCAGTATTTT. Amino acids: CASRRGDTQYF.

This clonotype was detected a few times. V usage is TRBV9 and J usage is TRBJ2-4; D is perhaps TRBD2 (5 bases). Germline CDR1 SGDLS, CDR2 YYNGEE. The CDR3 runs to 14 residues. V was shortened by 2 bases and J by 6 bases, with 12 bases between the two germline ends. CDR3 sequence reads: CASSVGDWGNIQYF. For the CDR3, the DNA is TGTGCCAGCAGCGTGGGAGATTGGGGAAACATTCAGTACTTC.

This clonotype was seen a few times. The gene calls are TRBV10-3 and TRBJ1-2; 7 positions agree with TRBD1. The V and J ends lost 7 bases and 6 bases, in that order; junction bases with no gene match: 5. The CDR3 sequence is 12 residues long. CDR1 and CDR2 from the germline V gene are ENHRY and SYGVKD. In nucleotides, the CDR3 is TGTGCCATCAAACCAGGGGGGCATGGCTACACCTTC. This encodes CAIKPGGHGYTF.

The sample holds a few counts of this clonotype. The CDR3 is CASSPQTGLAGVEQFF. CDR3 coding DNA: TGTGCCAGCAGTCCTCAGACTGGACTAGCGGGGGTTGAGCAGTTCTTC. V and J are TRBV9 and TRBJ2-1, with 13 nucleotides matching TRBD2. J gave up 9 bases and V 5 bases, and 11 bases lay outside the gene matches. CDR3 length: 16 amino acids. CDR1 SGDLS and CDR2 YYNGEE come from the germline V gene.

The chain is built from TRBV9 and TRBJ2-7; 9 nucleotides align to TRBD1. The germline gives CDR1 SGDLS, CDR2 YYNGEE. The ends lost 3 bases at V and 6 bases at J; junction bases unmatched: 7. The CDR3 contains 14 residues. The CDR3 nucleotides are TGTGCCAGCAGCGGCCGGGACAGGGCAGGCGAGCAGTACTTC. Translated: CASSGRDRAGEQYF. Full variable domain (rest looked up from reference TRBV9 and TRBJ2-7): DSGVTQTPKHLITATGQRVTLRCSPRSGDLSVYWYQQSLDQGLQFLIQYYNGEERAKGNILERFSAQQFPDLHSELNLSSLELGDSALYFCASSGRDRAGEQYFGPGTRLTVT.

The sample holds a few counts of this clonotype. The chain recombines TRBV19 with TRBJ1-2, with D hard to call. Trimming removed 6 bases from V and 4 bases from J, with 6 bases in between. The germline gives CDR1 LNHDA, CDR2 SQIVND (reference sequence). There are 11 residues in the CDR3. The CDR3 nucleotides are TGTGCCAGTAGCGATTTCTATGGCTACACCTTC. Translating it yields CASSDFYGYTF.

This clonotype appeared a few times. V gene TRBV20-1 combines with J gene TRBJ2-3, with 9 nucleotides matching TRBD2. The V gene end was trimmed by 6 bases and the J gene end by 5 bases; junction bases not matched to a gene: 9. CDR1 is DFQATT and CDR2 is SNEGSKA in the germline V gene (reference sequence). The CDR3 extends over 14 amino acids. The CDR3 nucleotides are TGCAGTGCGGAGGTCGGACTAGCGATAGATACGCAGTATTTT. It translates to CSAEVGLAIDTQYF.